The 10 T cell receptor beta chains below were found in one sample sequenced in a study of blood T cell repertoires in COVID-19. TCRdb keeps only in-frame clones here, not all; method: immunoSEQ multiplex PCR. The sample consists of about 520,000 clones, 70% to 90% of them appearing once. Specimen: peripheral blood. Every receptor here comes from a human donor in a cohort sampled during active COVID-19.

The chain combines TRBV5-5 with TRBJ1-1; D gene unclear. The CDR3 has 14 amino acids. Germline V gene lookup returns CDR1 SGHKS and CDR2 YYEKEE (reference sequence). V was trimmed by 4 bases and J by 4 bases, leaving 14 bases between them. The CDR3 DNA reads TGTGCCAGCAGCCTAACGTGGGCAGGCACTGAAGCTTTCTTT. Protein sequence: CASSLTWAGTEAFF.

This chain joins TRBV18 and TRBJ2-1; D is undetermined. CDR1 is KGHSH, CDR2 LQKENI, per germline. V shed 3 bases and J shed 4 bases, with 13 bases lying between them. The CDR3 has 15 residues. The DNA of the CDR3 is TGTGCCAGCTCACCTCGTCGGGTTTCGTACAATGAGCAGTTCTTC. Its translation: CASSPRRVSYNEQFF.

The V and J genes are TRBV3-1 (or the pseudogene TRBV3-2) and TRBJ1-6; 9 positions match TRBD1. The CDR3 totals 15 residues. V shed 3 bases and J 9 bases; nucleotides not matched to a gene: 6. Looked up from germline, CDR1 is LGHDT and CDR2 is YNNKEL (reference sequence). The CDR3 here is CASSQEYRGLSPLHF. In nucleotides, the CDR3 is TGTGCCAGCAGCCAGGAGTACAGGGGGCTTTCACCCCTCCACTTT.

This clone was observed once. The chain links TRBV19 to TRBJ2-1; 11 nucleotides agree with TRBD2. V gave up 4 bases and J gave up 2 bases; unmatched junction bases: 4. There are 16 residues in the CDR3. CDR1 is LNHDA, CDR2 SQIVND, per germline (reference sequence). The CDR3, as DNA: TGTGCCAGTAGTACCCCACTAGCGGGAGCCTACAATGAGCAGTTCTTC. Its translation is CASSTPLAGAYNEQFF. The whole variable domain, remainder taken from reference TRBV19 and TRBJ2-1, is DGGITQSPKYLFRKEGQNVTLSCEQNLNHDAMYWYRQDPGQGLRLIYYSQIVNDFQKGDIAEGYSVSREKKESFPLTVTSAQKNPTAFYLCASSTPLAGAYNEQFFGPGTRLTVL.

V gene TRBV6-5 combines with J gene TRBJ2-7; 7 bases are a match to TRBD1. The CDR3 runs to 14 residues. CDR1 and CDR2 (germline): MNHEY, SVGAGI. J gave up 4 bases and V 6 bases, and 9 bases lay outside the gene matches. The CDR3 protein is CASRPPGGLYEQYF. The CDR3 coding sequence is TGTGCCAGCAGACCCCCAGGGGGATTATACGAGCAGTACTTC.

The chain links TRBV12-5 to TRBJ1-1; 9 bases are a match to TRBD1. Germline CDR1 reads LGHNT; CDR2 reads FRNRAP. V dropped 6 bases and J dropped 3; count of bases not matched to a gene: 5. The CDR3 is 14 residues long. The CDR3 coding sequence is TGTGCTAGTGGCAGGGACAGGGAAGACACTGAAGCTTTCTTT. Its translation: CASGRDREDTEAFF.

The rearrangement joins TRBV7-2 to TRBJ1-4, with 8 bases that match TRBD1. V lost 4 bases to trimming and J lost 0 bases; unmatched junction nucleotides: 7. This CDR3 spans 17 amino acids. Germline CDR1 is SGHTA and CDR2 is FQGNSA. DNA for the CDR3: TGTGCCAGCAGCTCGCGGACAGGGTCCTCAACTAATGAAAAACTGTTTTTT. It encodes CASSSRTGSSTNEKLFF.

The chain joins TRBV18 to TRBJ1-1; weak D call: TRBD1 (6 bases). V gave up 4 bases and J gave up 1 base, with 10 bases separating them. The CDR3 contains 14 residues. Germline-derived CDR1 and CDR2 are KGHSH and LQKENI. This CDR3 reads CASSQSGQNTEAFF. CDR3 bases: TGTGCCAGCTCACAATCGGGACAGAACACTGAAGCTTTCTTT.

The CDR3 region has the DNA TGTGCCAGCAGTTTAGCGTGGGCGAGACAGCAGTTCTTC. The encoded protein is CASSLAWARQQFF. The V call is TRBV12-3 or TRBV12-4, the J call TRBJ2-1; D ambiguous. The CDR3 has 13 amino acids. With 0 bases removed from V and 11 bases from J, the gap between germline ends came to 11 bases.

The V gene is TRBV6-6, the J gene TRBJ1-2, with 10 bases aligning to TRBD1. V shed 2 bases and J 3 bases; nucleotides not matched to a gene: 6. CDR3 length: 16 residues. CDR1 MNHNY and CDR2 SVGAGI come from the germline V gene (reference sequence). The CDR3 bases are TGTGCCAGCAGTTACGGTGGGGACAGGGGTGACTATGGCTACACCTTC. This translates into CASSYGGDRGDYGYTF.